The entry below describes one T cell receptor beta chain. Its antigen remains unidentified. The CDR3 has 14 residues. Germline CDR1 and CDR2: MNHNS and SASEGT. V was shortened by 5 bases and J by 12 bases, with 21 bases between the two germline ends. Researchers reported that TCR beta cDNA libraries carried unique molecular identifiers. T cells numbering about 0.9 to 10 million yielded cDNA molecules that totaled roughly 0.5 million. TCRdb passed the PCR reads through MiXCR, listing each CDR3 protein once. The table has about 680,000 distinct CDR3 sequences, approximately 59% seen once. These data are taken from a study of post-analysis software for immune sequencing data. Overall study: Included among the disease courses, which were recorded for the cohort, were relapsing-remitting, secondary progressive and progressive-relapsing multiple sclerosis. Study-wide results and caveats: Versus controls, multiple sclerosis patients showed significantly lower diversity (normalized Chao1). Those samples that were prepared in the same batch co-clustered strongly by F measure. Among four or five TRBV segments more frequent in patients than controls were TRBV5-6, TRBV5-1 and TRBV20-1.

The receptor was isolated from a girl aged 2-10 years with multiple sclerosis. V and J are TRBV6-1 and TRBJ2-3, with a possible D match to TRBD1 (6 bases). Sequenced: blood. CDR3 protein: CASSSPSGHLAQYF. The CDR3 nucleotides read TGTGCCAGCAGTTCCCCCTCGGGACACCTCGCTCAGTATTTT.